Each of the 27 T cell receptor beta chains below was sequenced from the same sample in a study of control samples from healthy donors and cancer patients. The table came from immunoSEQ multiplex PCR; TCRdb's copy has only in-frame clones and leaves some out. Found here are roughly 100,000 clones, about 89% of them singletons; the top ten hold about 19%. Sequencing input: PBMCs. The source is a man aged 60-69 years with lung cancer.

The rearrangement joins TRBV12-3 or TRBV12-4 to TRBJ2-5, with 8 positions matching TRBD1. V lost 6 bases and J lost 7; bases outside the gene matches: 7. The CDR3 sequence is 13 residues long. This CDR3 is CASSPTGTGTQYF. The CDR3 DNA reads as TGTGCCAGCAGCCCGACGGGGACAGGGACCCAGTACTTC.

The rearrangement joins TRBV6-2 or TRBV6-3 to TRBJ1-1; D is unclear. The CDR3 totals 11 residues. Germline V lookup: CDR1 MNHEY, CDR2 SVGEGT. Between the trimmed V and J ends, which lost 6 bases and 3 bases, there was a span of 5 bases. The CDR3 spells CASSSYTEAFF. The CDR3 region has the DNA TGTGCCAGCAGCTCGTACACTGAAGCTTTCTTT.

The chain employs TRBV5-1 and TRBJ1-5; TRBD1 might be the D (5 bases). Germline V gene data show CDR1 as SGHRS and CDR2 as YFSETQ. The CDR3 loop spans 13 amino acids. The V and J ends lost 0 bases and 6 bases respectively, with 7 bases between them. The DNA of the CDR3 is TGCGCCAGCAGCTTGGCCGGGGGTCAGCCCCAGCATTTT. Its translation is CASSLAGGQPQHF.

V is TRBV27 and J is TRBJ1-1, with D perhaps TRBD1 (5 bases). This CDR3 region has 17 residues. The germline V gene has CDR1 MNHEY and CDR2 SMNVEV (reference sequence). V lost 3 bases, J lost 8 bases, and 25 bases lay in between. The CDR3 is CASSFGRGTGSGSEAFF. The CDR3 DNA reads as TGTGCCAGCAGTTTTGGAAGGGGCACAGGTTCCGGATCGGAAGCTTTCTTT.

This clone showed up just a few times. This rearrangement joins TRBV5-1 to TRBJ1-1; tentative D call: TRBD1 (6 bases). The germline gives CDR1 SGHRS, CDR2 YFSETQ. The CDR3 loop spans 14 amino acids. Trimming took 1 base from V and 3 from J, leaving 10 bases between them. The CDR3 DNA reads TGCGCCAGCAGCTTGCAGGGGAGGGACACTGAAGCTTTCTTT. Translation gives CASSLQGRDTEAFF. The full variable domain, completed using reference TRBV5-1 and TRBJ1-1, is KAGVTQTPRYLIKTRGQQVTLSCSPISGHRSVSWYQQTPGQGLQFLFEYFSETQRNKGNFPGRFSGRQFSNSRSEMNVSTLELGDSALYLCASSLQGRDTEAFFGQGTRLTVV.

V gene TRBV4-1 combines with J gene TRBJ1-2, with D hard to call. The V and J ends lost 1 base and 0 bases respectively, with 9 bases between them. This CDR3 region has 15 residues. The V gene's germline CDR1 is MGHRA and CDR2 YSYEKL. CDR3 loop: CASSQVTAANYGYTF. CDR3 bases: TGCGCCAGCAGCCAAGTAACAGCCGCTAACTATGGCTACACCTTC.

V usage is TRBV6-5 and J usage is TRBJ2-3, with D perhaps TRBD2 (6 bases). The length of the CDR3 is 15 residues. Deletions cut 6 bases from V and 1 base from J, with 14 bases between. Germline CDR1 reads MNHEY; CDR2 reads SVGAGI. The CDR3 sequence is CASRKGGGGTDTQYF. CDR3 DNA sequence: TGTGCCAGCAGAAAGGGAGGTGGGGGCACAGATACGCAGTATTTT.

J is TRBJ2-3 and V is TRBV5-1, with D perhaps given as TRBD1 or TRBD2 (6 bases each). CDR1 and CDR2 (germline): SGHRS, YFSETQ. Trimming left V 6 bases short and J 3 bases short, with 14 bases between. The CDR3 runs to 14 residues. The CDR3 DNA reads as TGCGCCAGCAAAGGGGGGATGTGGACAGATACGCAGTATTTT. Amino acids: CASKGGMWTDTQYF. Looking up the rest from reference TRBV5-1 and TRBJ2-3 gives the full variable domain: KAGVTQTPRYLIKTRGQQVTLSCSPISGHRSVSWYQQTPGQGLQFLFEYFSETQRNKGNFPGRFSGRQFSNSRSEMNVSTLELGDSALYLCASKGGMWTDTQYFGPGTRLTVL.

This clone was counted a few times. V gene TRBV5-1 combines with J gene TRBJ2-5; tentatively, D is TRBD2 (6 bases). This CDR3 is 17 amino acids long. The V and J ends lost 4 bases and 4 bases respectively, with 23 bases between them. Germline assignment: CDR1 SGHRS and CDR2 YFSETQ. CDR3 sequence reads: CASSTEWGVGSRETQYF. CDR3 coding DNA: TGCGCCAGCAGCACTGAATGGGGGGTCGGAAGTAGAGAGACCCAGTACTTC.

The CDR3 DNA sequence: TGTGCCAGTAGAGAATACGAGCAAGGGTACGAGCAGTACGTC. This translates into CASREYEQGYEQYV. This sequence joins TRBV19 and TRBJ2-7, with D unresolved. The CDR3 loop spans 14 amino acids. Germline V gene sequence: CDR1 LNHDA, CDR2 SQIVND (reference sequence). V lost 6 bases and J lost 4, with 16 bases in between.

This sequence joins TRBV6-5 and TRBJ1-6; TRBD1 is a possible D gene (6 bases). The V and J ends lost 0 bases and 9 bases respectively, with 12 bases between them. The CDR3 totals 15 residues. Germline CDR1 and CDR2: MNHEY and SVGAGI. DNA of the CDR3: TGTGCCAGCAGTTACTCTCAGACAGGAGGTTCACCCCTCCACTTT. As protein: CASSYSQTGGSPLHF.

The rearrangement links TRBV19 to TRBJ1-5; the match to TRBD1 covers 9 bases. The CDR3 totals 15 residues. Germline values: CDR1 LNHDA, CDR2 SQIVND (reference sequence). After removal of 5 bases from V and 2 bases from J, the junction contained 4 bases not matched to a gene. In DNA form, the CDR3 reads TGTGCCAGTAGTGTGGACAGGGGTGGCAATCAGCCCCAGCATTTT. This gives the protein CASSVDRGGNQPQHF.

The genes are TRBV20-1 and TRBJ1-4, with D possibly matching TRBD1 (6 bases). V dropped 6 bases and J dropped 8 bases, with 19 bases sitting between them. The CDR3 has 14 amino acids. Germline CDR1 DFQATT, CDR2 SNEGSKA (reference sequence). Here the CDR3 DNA reads TGCAGTGCAAGTCTAGGGGGGGGGCGAGAAAAACTGTTTTTT. It yields the protein CSASLGGGREKLFF.

Worth noting for this clone: At the DNA level, this CDR3 is encoded by other sequences in the same sample as well. The gene calls are TRBV29-1 and TRBJ2-3; TRBD2 matches at 9 bases. This CDR3 spans 16 amino acids. CDR1 and CDR2 from the germline V gene are SQVTM and ANQGSEA. V was clipped by 2 bases and J by 0 bases; unmatched bases: 6. The CDR3 loop is CSVERGGGASTDTQYF. CDR3 in DNA: TGCAGCGTTGAACGGGGCGGGGGGGCTAGCACAGATACGCAGTATTTT.

This sequence joins TRBV18 and TRBJ2-2; D not certain. V was pared by 1 base and J by 3 bases, with 3 bases between. This CDR3 has 13 amino acids. The germline V gene has CDR1 KGHSH and CDR2 LQKENI. DNA of the CDR3: TGTGCCAGCTCACCACGGGACACCGGGGAGCTGTTTTTT. Translated, it gives CASSPRDTGELFF.

In nucleotides, the CDR3 is TGCAGCGTTGACATTTGGACAGGGGGCACAGATACGCAGTATTTT. It is translated as CSVDIWTGGTDTQYF. V gene TRBV29-1 combines with J gene TRBJ2-3; 9 bases fit TRBD1. Germline trimming cut 3 bases from V and 1 base from J; bases unmatched to any gene: 5. Germline values: CDR1 SQVTM, CDR2 ANQGSEA. This CDR3 comprises 15 residues.

V and J are TRBV25-1 and TRBJ1-2, with 7 bases identical to TRBD1. Losses at the gene ends were 5 bases for V and 7 bases for J; bases not matched to a gene: 7. Germline V gene data show CDR1 as MGHDK and CDR2 as SYGVNS. The CDR3 sequence is 13 residues long. CDR3: CASSHTGQFGYTF. CDR3 nucleotides: TGTGCCAGCAGTCACACGGGACAGTTTGGCTACACCTTC.

The rearrangement links TRBV5-6 to TRBJ1-1; D is possibly TRBD1 (5 bases). Germline V gene sequence: CDR1 SGHDT, CDR2 YYEEEE. V lost 2 bases, J lost 3 bases, and 11 bases lay in between. The CDR3 is 14 amino acids. Written as DNA, the CDR3 is TGTGCCAGCAGCTTCAGGGCGAGGGACACTGAAGCTTTCTTT. It specifies CASSFRARDTEAFF.

V gene TRBV6-5 combines with J gene TRBJ2-6; no clear D. Germline V gene lookup returns CDR1 MNHEY and CDR2 SVGAGI. The CDR3 length is 14 residues. V dropped 4 bases and J dropped 0 bases, with 4 bases sitting between them. CDR3 loop: CASSLYSGANVLTF. CDR3 nucleotides: TGTGCCAGCAGTTTATACTCTGGGGCCAACGTCCTGACTTTC.

The CDR3 DNA is TGCGCCAGCAGCTTGGTGTCAGGGAATTACGAGCAGTACTTC. It encodes CASSLVSGNYEQYF. The chain recombines TRBV5-1 with TRBJ2-7, with D tentatively TRBD1 (5 bases). V lost 0 bases to trimming and J lost 4 bases, with 11 bases between them. The CDR3 sequence is 14 residues long. Germline values: CDR1 SGHRS, CDR2 YFSETQ.

J is TRBJ1-2 and V is TRBV5-8; D remains ambiguous. The CDR3 is 12 residues long. The germline V gene has CDR1 SGHTS and CDR2 YDEGEE. Trimming removed 2 bases at V and 8 bases at J, with 10 bases between. CDR3 sequence reads: CASSFMTGGYTF. Here the CDR3 DNA reads TGTGCCAGCAGCTTTATGACGGGAGGCTACACCTTC.

The rearrangement joins TRBV9 to TRBJ2-5; D tentatively reads TRBD1 or TRBD2 (5 bases each). V lost 3 bases to trimming and J lost 4 bases, with 13 bases between them. The germline CDR1 and CDR2 sequences are SGDLS and YYNGEE. The CDR3 runs to 14 residues. The CDR3 coding sequence is TGTGCCAGCAGCGGCTCCGGGACCACAGAGACCCAGTACTTC. As protein: CASSGSGTTETQYF.

This chain uses TRBV18 with TRBJ2-5; D is unresolved. Germline loops: CDR1 KGHSH, CDR2 LQKENI. V was cut by 4 bases and J by 5 bases, with 8 bases left in between. The CDR3 consists of 12 residues. The CDR3 region has the DNA TGTGCCAGCTCACAGGATGGGGAGACCCAGTACTTC. Its translation is CASSQDGETQYF.

The chain employs TRBV30 and TRBJ1-4, with TRBD1 matching 7 bases. From germline, CDR1 is GTSNPN and CDR2 SVGIG (reference sequence). Trimming took 7 bases from V and 4 from J; bases not matched to a gene: 6. This CDR3 comprises 13 residues. The CDR3 DNA is TGTGCCTACGGACAGGACTATAATGAAAAACTGTTTTTT. The encoded protein is CAYGQDYNEKLFF.

This clone is a singleton in its sample. The chain joins TRBV7-3 to TRBJ2-1, with TRBD1 matching 8 bases. J was trimmed by 8 bases and V by 8 bases; bases with no gene match: 14. Germline V CDR1 and CDR2: SGHTA, FQGTGA. The CDR3 has 15 residues. This CDR3 reads CASGRVTGGIDEQFF. In DNA form, the CDR3 reads TGTGCCAGCGGCCGGGTTACAGGGGGAATTGATGAGCAGTTCTTC.

The chain has TRBV29-1 and TRBJ1-2; no clear D. Germline CDR1 reads SQVTM; CDR2 reads ANQGSEA. Trimming took 6 bases from V and 2 from J, leaving 10 bases between them. The CDR3 consists of 12 residues. Here the CDR3 reads CSVVRLNYGYTF. As DNA, the CDR3 is TGCAGCGTGGTCAGGCTGAACTATGGCTACACCTTC.

This clone was seen just once. The rearrangement uses TRBV7-9 and TRBJ1-4; D is unclear. The germline CDR1 and CDR2 sequences are SEHNR and FQNEAQ (reference sequence). V dropped 7 bases and J dropped 13 bases, with 16 bases sitting between them. The CDR3 extends over 12 amino acids. The DNA for the CDR3 is TGTGCCAGCACCTTTTCCGGCTTGGGACTGTTTTTT. This codes for CASTFSGLGLFF.